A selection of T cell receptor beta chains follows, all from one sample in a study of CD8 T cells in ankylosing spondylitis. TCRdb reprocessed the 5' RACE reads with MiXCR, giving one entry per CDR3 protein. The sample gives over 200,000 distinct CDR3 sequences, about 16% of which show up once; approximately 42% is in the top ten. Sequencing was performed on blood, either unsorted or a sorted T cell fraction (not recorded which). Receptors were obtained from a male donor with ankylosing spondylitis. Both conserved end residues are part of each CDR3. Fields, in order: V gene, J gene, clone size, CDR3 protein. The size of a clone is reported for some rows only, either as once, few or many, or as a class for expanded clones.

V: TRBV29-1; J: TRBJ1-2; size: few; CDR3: CSAGPTEGYTF
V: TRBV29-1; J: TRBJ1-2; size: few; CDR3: CSVGQEGGYTF
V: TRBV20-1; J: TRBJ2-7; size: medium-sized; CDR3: CSARSRLAGDIYEQYF
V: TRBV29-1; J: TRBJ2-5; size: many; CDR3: CSSTAQETQYF
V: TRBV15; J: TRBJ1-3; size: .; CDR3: CATREEAGNTIYF
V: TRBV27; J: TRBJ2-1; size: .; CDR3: CASSVGNSYNEQFF
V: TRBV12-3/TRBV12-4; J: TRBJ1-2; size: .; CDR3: CASSSTGTGYGYTF
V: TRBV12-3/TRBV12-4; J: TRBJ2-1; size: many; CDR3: CASSPQSTISDEQFF
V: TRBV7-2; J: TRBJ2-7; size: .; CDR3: CASSLVVAGGPYEQYF
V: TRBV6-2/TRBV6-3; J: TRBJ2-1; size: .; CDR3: CASSLPGAPEQFF
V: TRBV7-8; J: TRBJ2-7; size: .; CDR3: CASRQGEFYEQYF
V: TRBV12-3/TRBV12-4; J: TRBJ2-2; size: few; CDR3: CASSGRIAGVNTGELFF
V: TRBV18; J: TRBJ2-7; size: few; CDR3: CASSPPRDAMHEQYF
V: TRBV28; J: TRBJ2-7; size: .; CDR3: CASSIGQIYEQYF
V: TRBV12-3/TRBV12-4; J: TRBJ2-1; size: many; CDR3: CASSLGSSGRGWDNEQFF
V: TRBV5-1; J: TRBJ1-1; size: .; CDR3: CASSFLGPGADTEAFF
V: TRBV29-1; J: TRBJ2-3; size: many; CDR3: CSVGGLRDTQYF
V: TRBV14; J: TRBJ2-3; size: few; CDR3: CASSQETVSSTDTQYF
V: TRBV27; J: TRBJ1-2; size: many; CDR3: CASSEGNGYTF
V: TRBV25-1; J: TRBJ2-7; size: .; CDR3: CASSDPGQGTYEQYF
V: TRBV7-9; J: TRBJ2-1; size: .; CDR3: CASSPLSGGALGNEQFF
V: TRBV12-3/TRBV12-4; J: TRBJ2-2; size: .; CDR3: CASSTWENTGELFF
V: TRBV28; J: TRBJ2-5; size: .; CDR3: CASSSSDRGLQETQYF
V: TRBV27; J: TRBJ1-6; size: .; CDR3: CASAVGAGYNSPLHF
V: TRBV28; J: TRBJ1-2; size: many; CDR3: CASNLGGHGYTF
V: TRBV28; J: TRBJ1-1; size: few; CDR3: CASRLNRGPEAFF
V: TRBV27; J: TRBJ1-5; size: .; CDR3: CASSLSLGQPQHF
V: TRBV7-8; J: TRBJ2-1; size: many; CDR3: CASSSLGGSYNEQFF
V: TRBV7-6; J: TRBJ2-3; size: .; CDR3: CASSSYDPRLRTDTQYF
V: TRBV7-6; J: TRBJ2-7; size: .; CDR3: CASSLGPDRNVSYEQYF
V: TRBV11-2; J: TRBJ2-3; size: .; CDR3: CASSERLTDTQYF
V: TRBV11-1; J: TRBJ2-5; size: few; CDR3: CASSLQGREETQYF
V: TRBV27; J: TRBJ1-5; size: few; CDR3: CASSAHSGGNQPQHF
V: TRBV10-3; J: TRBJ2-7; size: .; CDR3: CAISDGDPAYEQYF
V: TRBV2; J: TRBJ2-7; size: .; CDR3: CASSAGLLQYF
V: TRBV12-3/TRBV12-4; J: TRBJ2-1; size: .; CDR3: CASSPEGAGGPGEQFF
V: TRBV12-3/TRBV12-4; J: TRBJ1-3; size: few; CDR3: CASSLFPGAGNTIYF
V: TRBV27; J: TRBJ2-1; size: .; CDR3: CASKPGLGNNEQFF
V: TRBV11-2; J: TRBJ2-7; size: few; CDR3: CASSFGTDSYEQYF
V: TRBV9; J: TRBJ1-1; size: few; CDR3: CASSVGGVNTEAFF
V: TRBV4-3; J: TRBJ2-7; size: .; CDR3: CASSQDFSAGYEQYF
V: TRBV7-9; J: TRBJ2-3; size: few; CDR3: CASSLVTDLTDTQYF
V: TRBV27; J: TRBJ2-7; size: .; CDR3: CASSLGDSHEQYF
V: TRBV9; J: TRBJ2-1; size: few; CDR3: CASNQRASYNEQFF
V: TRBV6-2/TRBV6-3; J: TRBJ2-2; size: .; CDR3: CASSFLRRSGDTGELFF
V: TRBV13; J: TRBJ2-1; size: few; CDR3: CASSSGLAGREPYNEQFF
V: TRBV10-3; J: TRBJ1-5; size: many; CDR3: CAISESVRVGNQPQHF
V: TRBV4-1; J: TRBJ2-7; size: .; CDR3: CASSQVAYEQYF
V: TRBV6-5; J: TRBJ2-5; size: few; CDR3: CASSYSPEGGTQYF